The source of this TCR beta chain is a study of T-cell memory formation after mild COVID-19. Study-wide results and caveats: Clones contracting day 15 to 85 were balanced CD4/CD8; later expanders leaned CD4+.

The CDR3 covers 13 residues. V lost 6 bases to trimming and J lost 3 bases, with 12 bases between them. Per the germline V gene, CDR1 is MNHEY and CDR2 is SVGAGI. TCRdb independently ran MiXCR on the 5' RACE reads; one entry per CDR3 protein. The table shows more than 80,000 distinct CDR3 sequences, with around 15% occurring only once. As to this clonotype: Its antigen remains unidentified.

The chain uses TRBV6-5 and TRBJ2-7; D might be TRBD1 (6 bases). Sequencing was carried out using PBMCs or a T cell subset sorted from them (not recorded which). The clonotype was recovered from an adult woman who had mild COVID-19 (a few samples of this study predate the infection). Cell type and time point are not known. The CDR3 DNA sequence: TGTGCCAGCAGAACCGGGACACACTACGAGCAGTACTTC. Translating gives CASRTGTHYEQYF.